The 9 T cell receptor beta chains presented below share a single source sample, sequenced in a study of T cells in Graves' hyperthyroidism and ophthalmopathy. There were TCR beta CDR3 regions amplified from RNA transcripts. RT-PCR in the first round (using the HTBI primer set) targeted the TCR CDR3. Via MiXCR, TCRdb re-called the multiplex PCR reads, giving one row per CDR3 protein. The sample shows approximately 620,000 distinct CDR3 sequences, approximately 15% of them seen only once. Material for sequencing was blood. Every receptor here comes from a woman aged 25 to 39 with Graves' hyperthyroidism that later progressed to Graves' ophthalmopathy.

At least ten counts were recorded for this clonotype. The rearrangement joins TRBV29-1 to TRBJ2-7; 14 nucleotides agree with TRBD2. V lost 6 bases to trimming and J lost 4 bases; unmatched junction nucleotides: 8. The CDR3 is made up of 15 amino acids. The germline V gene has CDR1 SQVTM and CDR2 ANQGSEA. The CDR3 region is CSVGGTSGSSYEQYF. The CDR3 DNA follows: TGCAGCGTCGGGGGGACTAGCGGGAGTTCATACGAGCAGTACTTC.

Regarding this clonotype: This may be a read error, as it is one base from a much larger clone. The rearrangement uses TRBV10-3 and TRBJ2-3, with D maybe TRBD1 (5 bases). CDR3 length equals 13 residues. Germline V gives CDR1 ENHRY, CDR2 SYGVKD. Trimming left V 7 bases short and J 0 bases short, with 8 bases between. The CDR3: CAIKAGSTDTQYF. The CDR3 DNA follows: TGTGCCATCAAGGCAGGGAGCACAGATACGCAGTATTTT.

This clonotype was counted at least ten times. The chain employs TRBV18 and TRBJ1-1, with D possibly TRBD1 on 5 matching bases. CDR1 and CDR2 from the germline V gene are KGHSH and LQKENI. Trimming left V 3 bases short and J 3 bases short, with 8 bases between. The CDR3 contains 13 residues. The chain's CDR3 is CASSPSRDTEAFF. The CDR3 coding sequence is TGTGCCAGCTCACCGAGCAGGGACACTGAAGCTTTCTTT.

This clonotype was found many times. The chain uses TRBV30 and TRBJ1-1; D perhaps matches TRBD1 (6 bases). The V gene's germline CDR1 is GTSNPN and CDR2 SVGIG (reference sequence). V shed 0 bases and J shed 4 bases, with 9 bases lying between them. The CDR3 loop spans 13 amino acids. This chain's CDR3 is CAWSVLGGTEAFF. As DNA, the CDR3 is TGTGCCTGGAGTGTCCTAGGGGGCACTGAAGCTTTCTTT. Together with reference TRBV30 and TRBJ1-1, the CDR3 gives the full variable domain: SQTIHQWPATLVQPVGSPLSLECTVEGTSNPNLYWYRQAAGRGLQLLFYSVGIGQISSEVPQNLSASRPQDRQFILSSKKLLLSDSGFYLCAWSVLGGTEAFFGQGTRLTVV.

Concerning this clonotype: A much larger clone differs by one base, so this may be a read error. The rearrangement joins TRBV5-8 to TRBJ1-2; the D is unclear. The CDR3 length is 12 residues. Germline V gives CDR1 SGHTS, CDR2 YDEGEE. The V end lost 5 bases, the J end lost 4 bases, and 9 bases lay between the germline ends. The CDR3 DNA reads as TGTGCCAGCAGTATCGTAACCTATGGCTACACCTTC. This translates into CASSIVTYGYTF.

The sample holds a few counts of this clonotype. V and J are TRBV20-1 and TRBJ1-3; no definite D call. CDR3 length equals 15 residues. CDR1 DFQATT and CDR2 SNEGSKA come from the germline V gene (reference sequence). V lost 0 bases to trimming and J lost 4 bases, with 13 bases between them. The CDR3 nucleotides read TGCAGTGCTAGAGATTTCGGGGAACAAGGAAACACCATATATTTT. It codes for CSARDFGEQGNTIYF.

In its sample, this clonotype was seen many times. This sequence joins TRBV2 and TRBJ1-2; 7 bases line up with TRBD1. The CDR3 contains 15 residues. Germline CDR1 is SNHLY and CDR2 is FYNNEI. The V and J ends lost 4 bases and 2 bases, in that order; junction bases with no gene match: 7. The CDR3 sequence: CASSVKGTVNYGYTF. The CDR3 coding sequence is TGTGCCAGCAGTGTTAAAGGGACAGTCAACTATGGCTACACCTTC.

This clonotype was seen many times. The CDR3: CASSLAGEGDEQYF. In nucleotides, the CDR3 is TGCGCCAGCAGCTTGGCGGGAGAAGGTGACGAGCAGTACTTC. This rearrangement joins TRBV5-1 to TRBJ2-7, with D maybe TRBD2 (6 bases). This CDR3 is built from 14 residues. With 0 bases removed from V and 5 bases from J, the gap between germline ends came to 12 bases. CDR1 SGHRS and CDR2 YFSETQ come from the germline V gene.

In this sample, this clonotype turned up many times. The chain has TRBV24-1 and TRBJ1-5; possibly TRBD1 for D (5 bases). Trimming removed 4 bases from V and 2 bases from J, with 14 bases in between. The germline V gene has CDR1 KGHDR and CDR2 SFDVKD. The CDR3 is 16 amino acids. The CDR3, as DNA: TGTGCCACCAGTGACCCGGGACGGCCTGGCAATCAGCCCCAGCATTTT. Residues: CATSDPGRPGNQPQHF.